The 30 T cell receptor beta chains below come from one sample, sequenced in a study of T-cell memory formation after mild COVID-19. MiXCR, run by TCRdb on the 5' RACE reads, gives a single entry per CDR3 protein. The sample lists 450,000 or so distinct CDR3 sequences, nearly 25% seen once, with around 13% in the top ten. Material for sequencing was PBMCs or a T cell subset sorted from them (not recorded which). All receptors come from an adult woman who had mild COVID-19 (a few samples of this study predate the infection). Cell type and time point are not known.

In this sample, this clonotype turned up a few times. The chain employs TRBV29-1 and TRBJ1-1; 7 nucleotides align to TRBD1. The CDR3 runs 15 residues. V lost 4 bases and J lost 0; bases outside the gene matches: 8. Germline lookup yields CDR1 SQVTM and CDR2 ANQGSEA. The CDR3 region has the DNA TGCAGCGTTGCCGGGACAGCGGGGGTGAACACTGAAGCTTTCTTT. Translating it yields CSVAGTAGVNTEAFF.

The chain recombines TRBV23-1 with TRBJ2-3; the D is unclear. TRBV23-1 is reported as an ORF; its role is uncertain. The CDR3 is 9 residues long. In nucleotides, the CDR3 is TGCGGTAGCACAGATACGCAGTATTTT. Its translation: CGSTDTQYF.

This clonotype was detected a few times. V is TRBV5-6 and J is TRBJ2-1, with D possibly matching TRBD2 (5 bases). The CDR3 runs 16 residues. The germline gives CDR1 SGHDT, CDR2 YYEEEE. Trimming removed 1 base from V and 0 bases from J, with 11 bases in between. CDR3 amino acids: CASSLKSGSSYNEQFF. The CDR3 DNA sequence: TGTGCCAGCAGCTTGAAAAGCGGCAGCTCCTACAATGAGCAGTTCTTC.

V is TRBV4-1 and J is TRBJ2-1; D ambiguous. V gave up 4 bases and J gave up 5 bases, with 9 bases separating them. Germline values: CDR1 MGHRA, CDR2 YSYEKL. This CDR3 is built from 13 residues. The CDR3 DNA follows: TGCGCCAGCAGCCCCGGACCCCACAATGAGCAGTTCTTC. It is translated as CASSPGPHNEQFF.

This clonotype was detected only a few times. The V and J genes are TRBV4-3 and TRBJ2-2, with 13 bases matching TRBD2. Germline loops: CDR1 LGHNA, CDR2 YSLEER. The CDR3 has 22 amino acids. With 0 bases clipped from V and 3 bases from J, the junction kept 16 bases outside the gene matches. The CDR3, as DNA: TGCGCCAGCAGCCAAGATATGGGGACTAGCGGGGTTTCTATAAGGCACACCGGGGAGCTGTTTTTT. Translating it yields CASSQDMGTSGVSIRHTGELFF.

The V gene is TRBV5-1, the J gene TRBJ2-2; D possibly corresponds to TRBD1 (6 bases). Germline V lookup: CDR1 SGHRS, CDR2 YFSETQ. The CDR3 has 16 residues. V was shortened by 0 bases and J by 2 bases, with 11 bases between the two germline ends. CDR3 in amino acids: CASSLEGHLNTGELFF. The CDR3 DNA follows: TGCGCCAGCAGCTTGGAGGGACACTTAAACACCGGGGAGCTGTTTTTT. The full variable domain, in which reference TRBV5-1 and TRBJ2-2 provide the parts outside the CDR3, is KAGVTQTPRYLIKTRGQQVTLSCSPISGHRSVSWYQQTPGQGLQFLFEYFSETQRNKGNFPGRFSGRQFSNSRSEMNVSTLELGDSALYLCASSLEGHLNTGELFFGEGSRLTVL.

CDR3 protein: CSASGAGGPYEQYF. As DNA, the CDR3 is TGCAGTGCTAGCGGCGCGGGAGGGCCCTACGAGCAGTACTTC. The rearrangement uses TRBV20-1 and TRBJ2-7, with 9 nucleotides matching TRBD2. Trimming at V came to 3 bases and at J to 2 bases, leaving 5 bases not matched to a gene. The CDR3 runs to 14 residues. Germline lookup yields CDR1 DFQATT and CDR2 SNEGSKA (reference sequence).

The rearrangement links TRBV7-8 to TRBJ2-7; D is unresolved. Germline values: CDR1 SGHVS, CDR2 FQNEAQ. V was pared by 1 base and J by 1 base, with 5 bases between. The CDR3 runs 13 residues. The CDR3 bases are TGTGCCAGCAGCTTAGTGGAGTCCTACGAGCAGTACTTC. Residues: CASSLVESYEQYF.

The chain joins TRBV4-1 to TRBJ2-5, with D possibly called TRBD1 or TRBD2 (5 bases each). This CDR3 spans 14 amino acids. Germline V gene sequence: CDR1 MGHRA, CDR2 YSYEKL. The V end lost 0 bases, the J end lost 5 bases, and 10 bases lay between the germline ends. CDR3 protein: CASSQDRGGETQYF. The CDR3 region has the DNA TGCGCCAGCAGCCAAGATAGGGGCGGGGAGACCCAGTACTTC.

This clonotype has a handful of counts. The V call is TRBV19, the J call TRBJ2-7; D uncertain. Trimming pared 3 bases from V and 2 bases from J, leaving 17 bases between. This CDR3 has 16 amino acids. Germline loops: CDR1 LNHDA, CDR2 SQIVND (reference sequence). CDR3 bases: TGTGCCAGTAGTATCGGCTCCGGTCAGGCAGCCTACGAGCAGTACTTC. Its translation is CASSIGSGQAAYEQYF.

The chain carries TRBV2 and TRBJ2-5, with 9 bases fitting TRBD1. The CDR3 contains 15 residues. Germline trimming cut 3 bases from V and 5 bases from J; bases unmatched to any gene: 7. The germline V gene encodes CDR1 SNHLY and CDR2 FYNNEI. CDR3 region: CASSDRDRAAETQYF. The CDR3 DNA sequence: TGTGCCAGCAGTGATCGGGACAGGGCGGCGGAGACCCAGTACTTC.

The V call is TRBV7-3, the J call TRBJ2-1; no firm D call. CDR1 and CDR2 (germline): SGHTA, FQGTGA. Trimming removed 3 bases from V and 1 base from J, with 22 bases in between. The CDR3 is 19 amino acids. The CDR3, as DNA: TGTGCCAGCAGCTTGGGAAACCATCTAGGGATCGGGTCCTACAATGAGCAGTTCTTC. It is translated as CASSLGNHLGIGSYNEQFF.

This clonotype was observed a few times. The gene calls are TRBV12-3 or TRBV12-4 and TRBJ1-1, with D perhaps matching TRBD1 (6 bases). V dropped 7 bases and J dropped 4 bases, with 13 bases sitting between them. CDR3 length: 13 amino acids. CDR3 region: CASTSGARTEAFF. The DNA for the CDR3 is TGTGCCAGCACCTCGGGGGCCCGCACTGAAGCTTTCTTT.

This rearrangement joins TRBV29-1 to TRBJ2-7; perhaps TRBD1 as D (8 bases). V dropped 4 bases and J dropped 3 bases, with 13 bases sitting between them. The CDR3 runs to 13 residues. Germline CDR1 reads SQVTM; CDR2 reads ANQGSEA. In nucleotides, the CDR3 is TGCAGCGTTGCAGGGGGCGGGAGCTACGAGCAGTACTTC. Protein product: CSVAGGGSYEQYF.

This rearrangement joins TRBV5-4 to TRBJ2-5, with D perhaps TRBD2 (5 bases). The V and J ends lost 0 bases and 2 bases respectively, with 8 bases between them. Germline CDR1 reads SGHNT; CDR2 reads YYREEE (reference sequence). This CDR3 has 14 residues. The CDR3 bases are TGTGCCAGCAGCTTGGTAGCGCCACAAGAGACCCAGTACTTC. It encodes CASSLVAPQETQYF.

This clonotype was counted ten times or more. V is TRBV5-1 and J is TRBJ1-5; D might be TRBD1 (5 bases). Trimming removed 4 bases at V and 4 bases at J, with 12 bases between. CDR1 and CDR2 from the germline V gene are SGHRS and YFSETQ. The CDR3 extends over 14 amino acids. The CDR3, as DNA: TGCGCCAGCAGCCCCCAGGGATCGAATCAGCCCCAGCATTTT. Residues: CASSPQGSNQPQHF.

This chain joins TRBV20-1 and TRBJ2-1; 10 bases are shared with TRBD2. The junction had 7 bases not matched to a gene; V was cut back by 7 bases and J by 4 bases. Germline CDR1 DFQATT, CDR2 SNEGSKA (reference sequence). The CDR3 has 14 residues. The CDR3 loop reads CSVLAGAVYNEQFF. The CDR3 DNA sequence: TGCAGTGTCCTAGCGGGGGCTGTTTACAATGAGCAGTTCTTC.

The chain couples TRBV4-3 to TRBJ2-1, with D perhaps matching TRBD2 (6 bases). Per the germline V gene, CDR1 is LGHNA and CDR2 is YSLEER. Trimming pared 0 bases from V and 2 bases from J, leaving 11 bases between. This CDR3 has 16 residues. The CDR3: CASSQDPGLTYNEQFF. DNA of the CDR3: TGCGCCAGCAGCCAAGATCCGGGACTCACCTACAATGAGCAGTTCTTC.

In regard to this clonotype: A much larger clone differs by one base, so this may be a read error. The CDR3 region has the DNA TGTGCCAGCAGCTCCGGGACAGCGCCCTACGAGCAGTACTTC. This gives the protein CASSSGTAPYEQYF. J is TRBJ2-7 and V is TRBV28; TRBD1 matches 7 bases. Germline V lookup: CDR1 MDHEN, CDR2 SYDVKM. The J segment lost 2 bases and the V segment lost 6 bases, leaving 7 bases of the junction unmatched. The CDR3 has 14 amino acids.

The chain combines TRBV5-4 with TRBJ1-3, with D possibly TRBD1 on 5 matching bases. CDR3 length equals 14 residues. Trimming stripped 4 bases from V and 4 bases from J, with 12 bases between. CDR1 is SGHNT and CDR2 is YYREEE in the germline V gene (reference sequence). CDR3: CASSPMGVGNTIYF. The CDR3 nucleotides read TGTGCCAGCAGCCCTATGGGGGTCGGAAACACCATATATTTT.

This clonotype has at least ten counts. The rearrangement links TRBV10-2 to TRBJ2-1; 13 bases align to TRBD2. Germline assignment: CDR1 WSHSY and CDR2 SAAADI. The CDR3 covers 15 residues. V shed 7 bases and J 10 bases; nucleotides not matched to a gene: 10. CDR3 amino acids: CASTKLAGGDGEQFF. CDR3 sequence (DNA): TGCGCCAGCACTAAACTAGCGGGGGGGGACGGAGAGCAGTTCTTC.

The rearrangement links TRBV6-1 to TRBJ1-2; D gene uncertain. This CDR3 has 11 residues. Per germline, CDR1 MNHNS and CDR2 SASEGT. V lost 4 bases to trimming and J lost 4 bases, with 4 bases between them. CDR3 sequence: CASSAAYGYTF. The CDR3 DNA is TGTGCCAGCAGTGCGGCCTATGGCTACACCTTC.

This clonotype was detected only a few times. This rearrangement joins TRBV5-1 to TRBJ2-7, with 9 bases aligning to TRBD1. CDR3 length: 15 residues. Germline lookup yields CDR1 SGHRS and CDR2 YFSETQ. V was pared by 4 bases and J by 3 bases, with 8 bases of the junction left unmatched. The CDR3 sequence: CASSERTGDIYEQYF. In DNA, the CDR3 is TGCGCCAGCAGCGAACGGACAGGGGATATCTACGAGCAGTACTTC. The full variable domain, with the rest looked up from reference TRBV5-1 and TRBJ2-7, is KAGVTQTPRYLIKTRGQQVTLSCSPISGHRSVSWYQQTPGQGLQFLFEYFSETQRNKGNFPGRFSGRQFSNSRSEMNVSTLELGDSALYLCASSERTGDIYEQYFGPGTRLTVT.

This clonotype appeared many times. The chain couples TRBV5-4 to TRBJ2-5; 8 nucleotides line up with TRBD1. Germline V CDR1 and CDR2: SGHNT, YYREEE (reference sequence). Losses at the gene ends were 2 bases for V and 2 bases for J; bases not matched to a gene: 2. There are 14 residues in the CDR3. CDR3 DNA: TGTGCCAGCAGCTTTCGGACAGGGCAAGAGACCCAGTACTTC. Protein: CASSFRTGQETQYF.

This clonotype was counted a few times. The chain couples TRBV7-2 to TRBJ2-3; D uncertain. CDR1 and CDR2 (germline): SGHTA, FQGNSA. The V and J ends lost 4 bases and 7 bases respectively, with 6 bases between them. CDR3 length equals 11 residues. CDR3 protein: CASSSQYTQYF. The CDR3 DNA sequence: TGTGCCAGCAGCTCTCAATATACGCAGTATTTT.

This clonotype was picked up a small number of times. This sequence joins TRBV25-1 and TRBJ2-1; D ambiguous. The V end was cut by 3 bases, the J end by 10 bases, with 16 bases between. The CDR3 extends over 14 amino acids. From germline, CDR1 is MGHDK and CDR2 SYGVNS. CDR3 nucleotides: TGTGCCAGCAGTGACTCCCCCCAGGCGTGGGAGCAGTTCTTC. Protein: CASSDSPQAWEQFF.

The chain has TRBV10-3 and TRBJ2-7, with TRBD2 as a possible D gene (6 bases). Per germline, CDR1 ENHRY and CDR2 SYGVKD. CDR3 length equals 14 residues. V was pared by 6 bases and J by 2 bases, with 14 bases between. This CDR3 reads CAISPPSATYEQYF. The DNA for the CDR3 is TGTGCCATCAGCCCCCCTAGCGCCACCTACGAGCAGTACTTC.

This clonotype appeared a few times. The V gene is TRBV15, the J gene TRBJ2-7; D uncertain. Germline V gene data show CDR1 as LNHNV and CDR2 as YYDKDF (reference sequence). CDR3 length equals 13 residues. V was cut by 5 bases and J by 7 bases, with 15 bases left in between. The CDR3 nucleotides read TGTGCCACCAGCTTCGCGGTCGCCTCTGAGCAGTACTTC. This translates into CATSFAVASEQYF.

This chain links TRBV20-1 with TRBJ2-7; no firm D call. Germline loops: CDR1 DFQATT, CDR2 SNEGSKA (reference sequence). This CDR3 region has 11 residues. Trimming cost V 3 bases and J 9 bases, with 12 bases left between them. The CDR3 DNA follows: TGCAGTGCTAGTCGGCCCCTCGGGCAGTACTTC. Translating gives CSASRPLGQYF.

This clonotype was detected a few times. The chain links TRBV7-2 to TRBJ2-7; 8 nucleotides align to TRBD1. V shed 3 bases and J 3 bases; nucleotides not matched to a gene: 4. This CDR3 region has 14 residues. CDR1 is SGHTA, CDR2 FQGNSA, per germline. The CDR3 reads CASSFDRGNYEQYF. CDR3 DNA sequence: TGTGCCAGCAGCTTCGACAGGGGAAACTACGAGCAGTACTTC.